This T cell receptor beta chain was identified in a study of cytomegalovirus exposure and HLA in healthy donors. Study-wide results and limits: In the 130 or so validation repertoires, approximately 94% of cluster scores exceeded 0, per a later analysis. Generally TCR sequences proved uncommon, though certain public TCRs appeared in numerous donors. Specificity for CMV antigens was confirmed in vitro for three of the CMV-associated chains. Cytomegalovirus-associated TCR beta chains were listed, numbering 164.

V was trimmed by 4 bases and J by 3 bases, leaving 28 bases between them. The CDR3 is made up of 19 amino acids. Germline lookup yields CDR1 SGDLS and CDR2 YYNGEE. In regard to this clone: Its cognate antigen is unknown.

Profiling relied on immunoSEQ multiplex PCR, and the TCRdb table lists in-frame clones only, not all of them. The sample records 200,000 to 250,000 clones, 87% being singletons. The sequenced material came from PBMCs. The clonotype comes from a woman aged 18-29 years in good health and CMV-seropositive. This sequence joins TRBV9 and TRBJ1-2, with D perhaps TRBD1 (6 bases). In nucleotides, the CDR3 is TGTGCCAGCAGCCCCCCCGACCGGGACATCGGGCGTGTTGACTATGGCTACACCTTC. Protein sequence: CASSPPDRDIGRVDYGYTF.